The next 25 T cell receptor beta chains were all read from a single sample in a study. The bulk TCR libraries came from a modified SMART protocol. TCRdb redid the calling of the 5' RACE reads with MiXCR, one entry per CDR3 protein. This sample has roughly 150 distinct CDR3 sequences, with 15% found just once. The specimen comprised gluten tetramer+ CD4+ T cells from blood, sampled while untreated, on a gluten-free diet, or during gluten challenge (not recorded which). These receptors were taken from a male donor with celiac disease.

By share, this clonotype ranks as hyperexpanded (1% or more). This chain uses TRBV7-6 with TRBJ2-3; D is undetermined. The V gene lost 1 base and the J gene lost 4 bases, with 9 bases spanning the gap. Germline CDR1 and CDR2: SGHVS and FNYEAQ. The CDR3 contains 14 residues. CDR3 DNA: TGTGCCAGCAGCTTAGGTGGGGATTCAGATACGCAGTATTTT. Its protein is CASSLGGDSDTQYF.

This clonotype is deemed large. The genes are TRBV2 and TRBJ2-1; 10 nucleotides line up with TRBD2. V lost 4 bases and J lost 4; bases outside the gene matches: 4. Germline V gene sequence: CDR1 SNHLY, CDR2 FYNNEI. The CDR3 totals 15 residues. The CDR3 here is CASSVRAGGYNEQFF. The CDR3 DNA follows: TGTGCCAGCAGTGTGCGAGCGGGAGGGTACAATGAGCAGTTCTTC.

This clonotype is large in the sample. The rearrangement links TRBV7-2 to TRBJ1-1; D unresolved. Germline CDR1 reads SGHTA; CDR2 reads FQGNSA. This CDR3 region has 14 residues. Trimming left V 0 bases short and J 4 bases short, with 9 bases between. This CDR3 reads CASSLAIGSTEAFF. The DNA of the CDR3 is TGTGCCAGCAGCTTAGCGATAGGGAGCACTGAAGCTTTCTTT.

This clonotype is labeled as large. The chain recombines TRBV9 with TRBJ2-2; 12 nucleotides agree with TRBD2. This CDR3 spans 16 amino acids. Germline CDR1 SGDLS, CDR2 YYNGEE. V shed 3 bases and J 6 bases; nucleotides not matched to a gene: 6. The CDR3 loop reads CASSGGLAGWSGELFF. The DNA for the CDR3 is TGTGCCAGCAGCGGTGGACTAGCGGGGTGGTCCGGGGAGCTGTTTTTT. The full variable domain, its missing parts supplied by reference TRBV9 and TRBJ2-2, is DSGVTQTPKHLITATGQRVTLRCSPRSGDLSVYWYQQSLDQGLQFLIQYYNGEERAKGNILERFSAQQFPDLHSELNLSSLELGDSALYFCASSGGLAGWSGELFFGEGSRLTVL.

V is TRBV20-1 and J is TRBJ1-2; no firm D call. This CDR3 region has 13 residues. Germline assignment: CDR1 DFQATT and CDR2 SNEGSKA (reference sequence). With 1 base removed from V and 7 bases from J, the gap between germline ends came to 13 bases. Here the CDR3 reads CSARVSMLSGYTF. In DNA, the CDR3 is TGCAGTGCTAGAGTCAGCATGCTGAGTGGCTACACCTTC.

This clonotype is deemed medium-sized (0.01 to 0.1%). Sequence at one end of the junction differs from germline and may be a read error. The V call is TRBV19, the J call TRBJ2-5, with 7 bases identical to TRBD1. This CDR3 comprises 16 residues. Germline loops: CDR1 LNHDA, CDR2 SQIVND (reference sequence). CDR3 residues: CASSTYRGSGEEAQYF. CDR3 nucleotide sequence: TGTGCCAGTAGTACCTACAGGGGCTCCGGGGAAGAGGCCCAGTACTTC.

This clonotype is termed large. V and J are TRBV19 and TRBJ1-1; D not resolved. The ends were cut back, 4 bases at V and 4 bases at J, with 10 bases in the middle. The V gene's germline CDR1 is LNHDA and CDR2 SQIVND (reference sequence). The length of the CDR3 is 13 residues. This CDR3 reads CASSNRASTEAFF. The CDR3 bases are TGTGCCAGTAGTAATAGGGCGAGCACTGAAGCTTTCTTT.

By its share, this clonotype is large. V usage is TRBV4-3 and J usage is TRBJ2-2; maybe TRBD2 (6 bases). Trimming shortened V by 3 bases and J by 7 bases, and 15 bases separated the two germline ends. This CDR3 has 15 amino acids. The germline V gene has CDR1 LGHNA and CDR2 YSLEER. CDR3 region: CASSHPHGGGGELFF. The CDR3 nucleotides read TGCGCCAGCAGCCACCCCCACGGGGGAGGCGGGGAGCTGTTTTTT.

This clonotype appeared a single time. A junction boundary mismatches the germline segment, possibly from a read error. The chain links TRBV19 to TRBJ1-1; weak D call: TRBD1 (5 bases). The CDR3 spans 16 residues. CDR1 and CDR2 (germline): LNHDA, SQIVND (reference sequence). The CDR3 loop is CASSIVYGGMNTKAFF. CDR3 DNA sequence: TGTGCCAGTAGTATCGTCTATGGGGGGATGAACACTAAAGCTTTCTTT.

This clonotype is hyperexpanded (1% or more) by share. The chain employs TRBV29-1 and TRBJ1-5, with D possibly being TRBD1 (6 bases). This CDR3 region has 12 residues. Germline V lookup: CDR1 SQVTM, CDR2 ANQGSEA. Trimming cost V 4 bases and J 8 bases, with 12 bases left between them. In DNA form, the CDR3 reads TGCAGCGTTGGGGGGCCCTGGGAGCCCCAGCATTTT. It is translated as CSVGGPWEPQHF. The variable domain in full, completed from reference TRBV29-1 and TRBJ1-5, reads SAVISQKPSRDICQRGTSLTIQCQVDSQVTMMFWYRQQPGQSLTLIATANQGSEATYESGFVIDKFPISRPNLTFSTLTVSNMSPEDSSIYLCSVGGPWEPQHFGDGTRLSIL.

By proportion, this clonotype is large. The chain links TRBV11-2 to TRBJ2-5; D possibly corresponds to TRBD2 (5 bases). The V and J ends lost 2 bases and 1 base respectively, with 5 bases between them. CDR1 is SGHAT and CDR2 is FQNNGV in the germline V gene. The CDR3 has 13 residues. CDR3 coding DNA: TGTGCCAGCAGCTTAACTAGCCAAGAGACCCAGTACTTC. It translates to CASSLTSQETQYF.

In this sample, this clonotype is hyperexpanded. CDR3: CSAGGMDQPQHF. CDR3 DNA: TGCAGCGCAGGGGGCATGGATCAGCCCCAGCATTTT. The chain recombines TRBV29-1 with TRBJ1-5, with 8 nucleotides matching TRBD1. The V gene end was trimmed by 7 bases and the J gene end by 5 bases; junction bases not matched to a gene: 4. This CDR3 is 12 amino acids long. Per the germline V gene, CDR1 is SQVTM and CDR2 is ANQGSEA. The full variable domain, with the rest looked up from reference TRBV29-1 and TRBJ1-5, is SAVISQKPSRDICQRGTSLTIQCQVDSQVTMMFWYRQQPGQSLTLIATANQGSEATYESGFVIDKFPISRPNLTFSTLTVSNMSPEDSSIYLCSAGGMDQPQHFGDGTRLSIL.

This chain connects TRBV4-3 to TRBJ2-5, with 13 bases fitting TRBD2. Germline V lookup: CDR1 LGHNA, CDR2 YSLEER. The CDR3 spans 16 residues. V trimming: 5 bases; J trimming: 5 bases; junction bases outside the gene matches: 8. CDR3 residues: CASSSGLAGVEETQYF. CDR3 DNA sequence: TGCGCCAGCAGCTCCGGACTAGCGGGAGTTGAGGAGACCCAGTACTTC.

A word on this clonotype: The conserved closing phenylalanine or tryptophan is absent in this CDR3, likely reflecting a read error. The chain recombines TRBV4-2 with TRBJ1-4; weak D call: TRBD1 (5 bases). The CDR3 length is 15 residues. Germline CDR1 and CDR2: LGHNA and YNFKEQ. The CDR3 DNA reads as TGTGTCAGCAGCCAGGCGCGGGGCCTTGATGAAAAACTGTTTTAT. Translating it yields CVSSQARGLDEKLFY.

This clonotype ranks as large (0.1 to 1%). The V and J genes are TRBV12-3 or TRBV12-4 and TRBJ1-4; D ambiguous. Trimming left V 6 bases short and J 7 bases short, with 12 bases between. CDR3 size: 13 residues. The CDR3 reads CASSPPGGEKLFF. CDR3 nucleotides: TGTGCCAGCAGCCCCCCTGGTGGTGAAAAACTGTTTTTT.

The CDR3 sequence: CASSLTEDLNKVFPPEVVWFF. In DNA, the CDR3 is TGTGCCAGCAGCTTAACAGAGGACCTGAACAAGGTGTTCCCACCCGAGGTCGTGTGGTTTTTT. This chain uses TRBV7-6 with TRBJ2-2, with D uncertain. Germline V gives CDR1 SGHVS, CDR2 FNYEAQ. The CDR3 covers 21 residues. The germline V and J ends were trimmed by 2 bases and 16 bases, with 41 bases remaining between them.

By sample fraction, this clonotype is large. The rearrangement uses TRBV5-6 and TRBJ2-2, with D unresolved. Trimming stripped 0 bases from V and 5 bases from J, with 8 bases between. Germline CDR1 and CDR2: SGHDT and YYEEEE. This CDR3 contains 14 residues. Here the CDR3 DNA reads TGTGCCAGCAGCTTGGCACAGACGACCGGGGAGCTGTTTTTT. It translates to CASSLAQTTGELFF.

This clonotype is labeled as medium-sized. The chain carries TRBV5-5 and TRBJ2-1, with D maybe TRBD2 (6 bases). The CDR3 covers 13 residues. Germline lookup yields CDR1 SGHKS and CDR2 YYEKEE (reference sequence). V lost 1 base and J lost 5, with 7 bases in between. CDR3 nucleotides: TGTGCCAGCAGCTTGACTAGCAACAATGAGCAGTTCTTC. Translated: CASSLTSNNEQFF.

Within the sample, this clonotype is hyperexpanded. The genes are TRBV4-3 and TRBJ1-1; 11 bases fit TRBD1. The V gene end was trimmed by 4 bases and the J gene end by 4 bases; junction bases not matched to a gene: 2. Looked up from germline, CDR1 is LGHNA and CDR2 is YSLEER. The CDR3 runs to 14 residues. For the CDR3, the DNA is TGCGCCAGCAGCCGCGGACAGGGGGCCACTGAAGCTTTCTTT. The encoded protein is CASSRGQGATEAFF.

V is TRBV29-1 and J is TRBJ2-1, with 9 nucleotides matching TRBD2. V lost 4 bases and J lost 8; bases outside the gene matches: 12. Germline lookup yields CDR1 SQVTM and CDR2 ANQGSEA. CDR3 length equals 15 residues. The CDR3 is CSVGSLAGWYDEQFF. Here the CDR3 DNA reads TGCAGCGTTGGATCTCTAGCGGGATGGTACGATGAGCAGTTCTTC.

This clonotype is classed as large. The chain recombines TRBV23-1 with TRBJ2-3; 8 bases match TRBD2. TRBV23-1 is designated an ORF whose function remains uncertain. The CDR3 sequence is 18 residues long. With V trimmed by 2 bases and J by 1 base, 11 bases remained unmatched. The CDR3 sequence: CASSQTGLGLVGTDTQYF. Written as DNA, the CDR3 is TGCGCCAGCAGTCAAACAGGCTTGGGACTAGTCGGCACAGATACGCAGTATTTT.

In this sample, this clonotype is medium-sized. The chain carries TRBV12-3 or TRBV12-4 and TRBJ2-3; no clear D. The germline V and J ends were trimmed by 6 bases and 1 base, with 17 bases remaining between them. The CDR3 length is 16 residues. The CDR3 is CASRPQALWGTDTQYF. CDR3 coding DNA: TGTGCCAGCAGACCCCAAGCTCTTTGGGGCACAGATACGCAGTATTTT.

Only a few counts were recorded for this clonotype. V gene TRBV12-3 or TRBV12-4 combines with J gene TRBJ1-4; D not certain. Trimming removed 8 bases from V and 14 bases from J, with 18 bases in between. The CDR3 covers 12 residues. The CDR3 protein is CASAPGPAGLFF. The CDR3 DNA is TGTGCCAGCGCGCCCGGCCCCGCCGGGCTGTTTTTT.

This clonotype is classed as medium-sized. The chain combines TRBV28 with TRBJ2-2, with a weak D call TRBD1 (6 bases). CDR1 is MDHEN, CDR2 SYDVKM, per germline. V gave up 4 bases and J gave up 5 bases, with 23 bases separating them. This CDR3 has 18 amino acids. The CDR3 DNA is TGTGCCAGCAGTTCCCTCCTCTCCCCTAGGGGGATTACCGGGGAGCTGTTTTTT. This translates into CASSSLLSPRGITGELFF.

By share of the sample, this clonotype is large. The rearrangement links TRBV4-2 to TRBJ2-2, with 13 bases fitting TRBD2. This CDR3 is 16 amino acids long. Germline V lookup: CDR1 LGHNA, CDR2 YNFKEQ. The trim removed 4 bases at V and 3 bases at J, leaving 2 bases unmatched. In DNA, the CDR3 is TGTGCCAGCAGCCCCGGACTAGCGGGAGACACCGGGGAGCTGTTTTTT. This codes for CASSPGLAGDTGELFF.